This T cell receptor (beta chain) came from a study of regulatory T cells in long-lasting Graves disease. Whole-study findings and limits: Gene preferences differed: TRBV28, TRBJ1-2, TRBJ2-5 in persistent cases. Persistent patients had a count of shared public clonotypes (around 2,700) that exceeded that of new patients (approximately 920).

The CDR3 runs 15 residues. CDR1 SEHNR and CDR2 FQNEAQ come from the germline V gene (reference sequence). Trimming removed 5 bases from V and 5 bases from J, with 13 bases in between. As regards this clonotype: As yet, its antigen is unknown.

Libraries of TCR beta came from iRepertoire HTBI primers plus Arm-PCR of CDR3 regions. TCRdb reprocessed the multiplex PCR reads via MiXCR and lists one record per CDR3 protein. The sample shows about 470,000 distinct CDR3 sequences, about 15% of them seen only once. Time point denoted: newly diagnosed GD, antithyroid drugs for less than 3 months. PBMC-extracted RNA yielded the TCR library. The same data also went into a second study, on T cells in Graves' hyperthyroidism and ophthalmopathy. From that report: For the diagnoses, clinical symptoms, serum thyroxine and TRAb, thyroid ultrasound and orbital computed tomography were used. RT-PCR in the first round (using the HTBI primer set) targeted the TCR CDR3.

The receptor comes from a woman aged 30 to 39 with Graves disease. The sample in question was peripheral blood mononuclear cells (PBMCs), obtained at new diagnosis, from a patient treated with antithyroid drugs. V gene TRBV7-9 combines with J gene TRBJ1-6; perhaps TRBD1 as D (6 bases). CDR3 bases: TGTGCCAGCAGCGACGGACAGCTTAATAATTCACCCCTCCACTTT. It is translated as CASSDGQLNNSPLHF.